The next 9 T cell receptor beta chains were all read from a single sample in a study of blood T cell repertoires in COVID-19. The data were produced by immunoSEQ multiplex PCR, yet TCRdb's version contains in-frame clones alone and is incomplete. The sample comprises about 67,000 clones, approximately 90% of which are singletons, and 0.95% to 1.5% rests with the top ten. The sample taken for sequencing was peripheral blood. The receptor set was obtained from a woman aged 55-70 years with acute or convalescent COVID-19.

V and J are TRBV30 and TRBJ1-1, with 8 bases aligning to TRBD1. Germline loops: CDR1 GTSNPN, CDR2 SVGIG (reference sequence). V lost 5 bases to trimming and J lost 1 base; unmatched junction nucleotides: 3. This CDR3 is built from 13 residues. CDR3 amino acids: CAWGQGKNTEAFF. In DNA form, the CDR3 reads TGTGCCTGGGGACAGGGCAAGAACACTGAAGCTTTCTTT.

DNA of the CDR3: TGTGCCAGTATGGGCAAATTGAACACTGAAGCTTTCTTT. This translates into CASMGKLNTEAFF. The chain uses TRBV19 and TRBJ1-1; D is uncertain. CDR1 and CDR2 from the germline V gene are LNHDA and SQIVND (reference sequence). Trimming stripped 7 bases from V and 0 bases from J, with 9 bases between. The CDR3 is 13 residues long.

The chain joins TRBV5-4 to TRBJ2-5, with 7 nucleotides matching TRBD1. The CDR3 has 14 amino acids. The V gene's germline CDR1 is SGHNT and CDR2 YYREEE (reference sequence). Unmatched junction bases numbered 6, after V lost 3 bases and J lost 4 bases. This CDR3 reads CASSSGGGTETQYF. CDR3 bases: TGTGCCAGCAGCTCAGGGGGTGGCACAGAGACCCAGTACTTC.

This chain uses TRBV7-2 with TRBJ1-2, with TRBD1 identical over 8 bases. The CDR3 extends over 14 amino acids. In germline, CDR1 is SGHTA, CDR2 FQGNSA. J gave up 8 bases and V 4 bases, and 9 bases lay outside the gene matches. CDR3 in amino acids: CASSSPVRGHGYTF. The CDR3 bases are TGTGCCAGCAGCTCGCCGGTCAGGGGGCACGGCTACACCTTC. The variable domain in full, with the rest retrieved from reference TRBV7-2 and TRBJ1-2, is GAGVSQSPSNKVTEKGKDVELRCDPISGHTALYWYRQSLGQGLEFLIYFQGNSAPDKSGLPSDRFSAERTGGSVSTLTIQRTQQEDSAVYLCASSSPVRGHGYTFGSGTRLTVV.

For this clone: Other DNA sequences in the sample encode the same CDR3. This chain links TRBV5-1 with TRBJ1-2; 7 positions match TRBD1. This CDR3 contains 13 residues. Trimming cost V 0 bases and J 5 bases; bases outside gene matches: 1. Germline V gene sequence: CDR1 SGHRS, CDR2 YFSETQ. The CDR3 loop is CASSLDRGYGYTF. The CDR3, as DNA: TGCGCCAGCAGCTTGGACAGGGGTTATGGCTACACCTTC.

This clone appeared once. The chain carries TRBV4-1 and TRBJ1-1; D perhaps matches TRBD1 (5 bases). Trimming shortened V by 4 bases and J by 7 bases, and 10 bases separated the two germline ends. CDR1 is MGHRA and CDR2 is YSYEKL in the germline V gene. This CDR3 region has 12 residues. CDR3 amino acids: CASSRVGREAFF. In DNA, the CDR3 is TGCGCCAGCAGCCGGGTGGGGCGTGAAGCTTTCTTT.

The CDR3 sequence: CASSAGDRREETQYF. CDR3 DNA: TGCGCCAGCAGCGCCGGGGACAGGCGCGAAGAGACCCAGTACTTC. The chain combines TRBV5-1 with TRBJ2-5, with TRBD1 identical over 8 bases. The CDR3 extends over 15 amino acids. Germline loops: CDR1 SGHRS, CDR2 YFSETQ. Unmatched junction bases numbered 8, after V lost 4 bases and J lost 3 bases.

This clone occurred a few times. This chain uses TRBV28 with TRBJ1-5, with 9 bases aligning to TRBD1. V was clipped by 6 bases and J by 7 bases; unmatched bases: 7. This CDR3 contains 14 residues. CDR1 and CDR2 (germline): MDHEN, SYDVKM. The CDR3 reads CASSGTGKGQPQHF. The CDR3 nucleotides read TGTGCCAGCAGCGGGACAGGGAAGGGGCAGCCCCAGCATTTT. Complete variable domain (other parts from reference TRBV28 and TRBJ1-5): DVKVTQSSRYLVKRTGEKVFLECVQDMDHENMFWYRQDPGLGLRLIYFSYDVKMKEKGDIPEGYSVSREKKERFSLILESASTNQTSMYLCASSGTGKGQPQHFGDGTRLSIL.

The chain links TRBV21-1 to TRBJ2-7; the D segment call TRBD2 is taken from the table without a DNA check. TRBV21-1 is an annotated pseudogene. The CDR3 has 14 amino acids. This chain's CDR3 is CASGTSGHSYEQYV. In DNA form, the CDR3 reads TGTGCCTCGGGGACTAGCGGACACTCCTACGAGCAGTACGTC.